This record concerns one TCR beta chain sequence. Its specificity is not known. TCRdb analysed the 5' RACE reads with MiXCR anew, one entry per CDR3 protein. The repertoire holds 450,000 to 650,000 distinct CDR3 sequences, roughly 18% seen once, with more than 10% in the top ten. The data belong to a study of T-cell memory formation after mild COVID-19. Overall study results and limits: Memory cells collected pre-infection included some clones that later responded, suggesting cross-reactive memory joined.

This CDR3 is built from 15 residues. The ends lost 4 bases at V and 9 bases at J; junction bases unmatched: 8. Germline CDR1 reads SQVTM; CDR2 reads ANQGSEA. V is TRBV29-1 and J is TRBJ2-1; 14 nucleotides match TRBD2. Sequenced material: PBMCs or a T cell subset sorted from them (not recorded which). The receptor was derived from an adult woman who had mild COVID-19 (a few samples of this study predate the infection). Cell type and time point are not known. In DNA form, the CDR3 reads TGCAGCGTTGTTCCTTTGACTAGCGGGAGGGTTGAGCAGTTCTTC. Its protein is CSVVPLTSGRVEQFF.